This T cell receptor beta chain was retrieved from a study of OX40 agonist ivuxolimab in advanced cancers. CDR1 is LNHNV, CDR2 YYDKDF, per germline (reference sequence). The germline V and J ends were trimmed by 0 bases and 0 bases, with 8 bases remaining between them. This CDR3 is built from 15 residues. Profiling relied on immunoSEQ multiplex PCR, and the TCRdb table lists in-frame clones only, not all of them. The data contain 19,000 or so clones, about 83% of them singletons. This chain joins TRBV15 and TRBJ1-1; D perhaps matches TRBD1 (6 bases). The material was CD4+ or CD8+ T cells sorted from blood, obtained in a trial of the OX40 agonist ivuxolimab. This TCR came from an adult with an advanced solid tumor such as melanoma, head and neck, liver or kidney cancer. CDR3 DNA sequence: TGTGCCACCAGCAGAGAGACAGGAATGAACACTGAAGCTTTCTTT. This codes for CATSRETGMNTEAFF.